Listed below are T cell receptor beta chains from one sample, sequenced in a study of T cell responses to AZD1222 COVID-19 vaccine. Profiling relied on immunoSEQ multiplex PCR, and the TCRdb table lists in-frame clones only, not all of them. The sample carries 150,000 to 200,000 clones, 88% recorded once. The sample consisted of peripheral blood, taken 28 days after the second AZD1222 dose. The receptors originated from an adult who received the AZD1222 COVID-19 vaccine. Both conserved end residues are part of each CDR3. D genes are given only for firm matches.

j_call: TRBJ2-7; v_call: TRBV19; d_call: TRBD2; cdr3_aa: CASKNTGGTYEQYF; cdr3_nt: TGTGCCAGTAAAAATACCGGGGGGACCTACGAGCAGTACTTC
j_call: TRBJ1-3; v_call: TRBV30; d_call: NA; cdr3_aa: CAWSPSGTTIYF; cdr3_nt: TGTGCCTGGAGTCCGTCCGGAACCACCATATATTTT
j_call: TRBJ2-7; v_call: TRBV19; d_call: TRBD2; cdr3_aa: CASSIERTSGIYEQYF; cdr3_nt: TGTGCCAGTAGTATAGAGCGGACTAGCGGGATCTACGAGCAGTACTTC
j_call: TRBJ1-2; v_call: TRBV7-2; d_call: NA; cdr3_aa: CASRTNRAGGYTF; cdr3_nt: TGTGCCAGCAGGACCAACAGGGCCGGTGGCTACACCTTC
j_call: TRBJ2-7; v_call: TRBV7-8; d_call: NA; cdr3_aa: CASSLTGDASYEQYF; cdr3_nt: TGTGCCAGCAGCTTAACAGGCGACGCTTCCTACGAGCAGTACTTC
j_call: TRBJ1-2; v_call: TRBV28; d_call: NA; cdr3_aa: CASSPQGGKSNGYTF; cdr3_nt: TGTGCCAGCAGCCCACAGGGAGGAAAGTCGAATGGCTACACCTTC
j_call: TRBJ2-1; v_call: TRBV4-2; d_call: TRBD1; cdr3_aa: CASSTYSGQGYNEQFF; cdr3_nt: TGTGCCAGCAGCACCTACTCGGGACAGGGATACAATGAGCAGTTCTTC
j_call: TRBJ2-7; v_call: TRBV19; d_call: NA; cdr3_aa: CASSIGLLPYEQYF; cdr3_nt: TGTGCCAGTAGTATCGGACTTTTACCTTACGAGCAGTACTTC
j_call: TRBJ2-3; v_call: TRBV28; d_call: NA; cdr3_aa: CASSFPGLGDTQYF; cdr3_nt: TGTGCCAGCAGTTTCCCGGGGCTAGGAGATACGCAGTATTTT
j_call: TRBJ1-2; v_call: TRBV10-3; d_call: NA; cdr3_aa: CAIRGQGEDGYTF; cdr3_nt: TGTGCCATCAGAGGGCAGGGAGAAGACGGCTACACCTTC
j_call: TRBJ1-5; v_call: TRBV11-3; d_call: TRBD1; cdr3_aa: CASISGTAHSNQPQHF; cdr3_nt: TGTGCCAGCATCTCCGGGACAGCCCATAGCAATCAGCCCCAGCATTTT
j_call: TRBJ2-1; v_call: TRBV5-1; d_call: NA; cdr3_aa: CASSLRDEQFF; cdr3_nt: TGCGCCAGCAGCTTGCGGGATGAGCAGTTCTTC
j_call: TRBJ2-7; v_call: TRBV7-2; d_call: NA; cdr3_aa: CASSLLPYEQYF; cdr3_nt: TGTGCCAGCAGCTTACTGCCCTACGAGCAGTACTTC
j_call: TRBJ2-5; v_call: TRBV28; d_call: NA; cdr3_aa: CASRVLALQTQYF; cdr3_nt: TGTGCCAGCAGGGTACTAGCTTTACAGACCCAGTACTTC
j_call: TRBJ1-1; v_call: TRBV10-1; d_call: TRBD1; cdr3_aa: CASSDSGTGPNTEAFF; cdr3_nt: TGCGCCAGCAGTGATTCTGGGACAGGGCCGAACACTGAAGCTTTCTTT
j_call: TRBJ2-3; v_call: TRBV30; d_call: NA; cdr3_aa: CAWSLDTQYF; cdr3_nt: TGTGCCTGGAGTCTTGATACGCAGTATTTT
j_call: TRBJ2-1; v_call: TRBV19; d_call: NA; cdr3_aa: CASSPTLGGREQFF; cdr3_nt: TGTGCCAGTAGTCCAACCCTCGGGGGCCGGGAGCAGTTCTTC
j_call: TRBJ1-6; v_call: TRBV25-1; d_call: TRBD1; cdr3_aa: CASRGTGRNSPLHF; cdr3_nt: TGTGCCAGCAGGGGGACAGGGCGAAATTCACCCCTCCACTTT
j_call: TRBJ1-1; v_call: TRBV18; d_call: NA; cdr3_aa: CASSPSKAGIWTEAFF; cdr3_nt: TGTGCCAGCTCACCGTCTAAGGCAGGGATCTGGACTGAAGCTTTCTTT
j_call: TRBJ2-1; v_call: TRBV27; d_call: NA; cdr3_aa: CASSLAGWGDEQFF; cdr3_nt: TGTGCCAGCAGTTTGGCAGGGTGGGGTGATGAGCAGTTCTTC
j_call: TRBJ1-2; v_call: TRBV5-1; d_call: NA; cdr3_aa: CASSLATGPNPDGYTF; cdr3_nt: TGCGCCAGCAGCTTGGCGACCGGGCCCAACCCTGATGGCTACACCTTC
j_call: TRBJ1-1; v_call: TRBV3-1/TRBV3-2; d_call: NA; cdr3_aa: CASSQKGTNTEAFF; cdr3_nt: TGTGCCAGCAGCCAAAAGGGGACCAACACTGAAGCTTTCTTT
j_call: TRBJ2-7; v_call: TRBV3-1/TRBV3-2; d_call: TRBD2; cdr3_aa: CASSQELLAGFYEQYF; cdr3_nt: TGTGCCAGCAGCCAAGAACTTCTAGCGGGGTTCTACGAGCAGTACTTC